These 4 T cell receptor beta chains were all obtained from the same sample, sequenced in a study of STAT3 mutations in large granular lymphocyte leukemia (dated by TCRdb to about 2019). Receptor libraries were prepared by the immunoSEQ multiplex PCR assay. The table was pulled from immuneACCESS by TCRdb, which kept in-frame rearrangements only. Such tables lose some clones; where checked, under half of the loss comes from unresolved V genes, and the rest has no known cause. The sample yields roughly 31,000 clones; roughly 80% were counted once. Together, the top ten hold approximately 30% of the sample. These receptors lack a known antigen. General conclusions and limits of the study: At least one immunodominant TCRbeta clonotype was present in every T-LGLL patient, and multiple immunodominant subclonotypes appeared in about half of the T-LGLL patients.

The material sequenced was peripheral blood mononuclear cells. These receptors were obtained from a woman between 50 and 59 years old with T-cell large granular lymphocyte leukemia. Some clones in this sample may be carry-over from other donors' samples. The age is the age at diagnosis.

This clone was detected only a few times. The rearrangement joins TRBV6-4 to TRBJ2-2; D is perhaps TRBD1 or TRBD2 (6 bases each). Trimming removed 2 bases at V and 3 bases at J, with 7 bases between. This CDR3 is 14 amino acids long. The germline CDR1 and CDR2 sequences are MRHNA and SNTAGT. DNA of the CDR3: TGTGCCAGCAGTGACAGGGGGGACACCGGGGAGCTGTTTTTT. It translates to CASSDRGDTGELFF.

The V and J genes are TRBV5-1 and TRBJ1-2, with D perhaps TRBD1 (5 bases). CDR1 SGHRS and CDR2 YFSETQ come from the germline V gene. The CDR3 runs 13 residues. V lost 3 bases and J 1 base, leaving 7 bases between the germline ends. The DNA for the CDR3 is TGCGCCAGCAGCTCAGGGAATAACTATGGCTACACCTTC. Protein: CASSSGNNYGYTF.

The J gene is TRBJ2-3, the V gene TRBV13; 7 positions match TRBD2. The CDR3 is made up of 16 amino acids. Germline loops: CDR1 PRHDT, CDR2 FYEKMQ (reference sequence). V lost 0 bases, J lost 4 bases, and 7 bases stayed unmatched. The CDR3 DNA sequence: TGTGCCAGCAGCTTAGGCCGGGGGGAGGCCCCAGATACGCAGTATTTT. It encodes CASSLGRGEAPDTQYF.

The chain joins TRBV5-4 to TRBJ2-3; D call uncertain. Germline assignment: CDR1 SGHNT and CDR2 YYREEE (reference sequence). V lost 4 bases and J lost 2, with 11 bases in between. The CDR3 extends over 14 amino acids. This chain's CDR3 is CASSPDPNTDTQYF. DNA of the CDR3: TGTGCCAGCAGCCCCGACCCTAACACAGATACGCAGTATTTT. The whole variable domain, filled in from reference TRBV5-4 and TRBJ2-3, reads ETGVTQSPTHLIKTRGQQVTLRCSSQSGHNTVSWYQQALGQGPQFIFQYYREEENGRGNFPPRFSGLQFPNYSSELNVNALELDDSALYLCASSPDPNTDTQYFGPGTRLTVL.